Ten or more counts support the clone carrying this T cell receptor beta chain. As processed by the authors: Estimation of nucleated cell counts relied on the amplification of reference gene primers. Only in-frame clones appear in the TCRdb table, and some are missing; sequencing was by immunoSEQ multiplex PCR. The V and J calls and clone size are taken from that table; D and trimming were inferred from the DNA. This table holds about 200,000 clones, roughly nine tenths found once. Across under 25 US areas, participants ranged in age from 18 to 89 years. Grouping used clinical history reported by participants in a survey and questionnaire. Cohort 3 donors were reported recovered after two negative PCRs, clearance, or symptom resolution. This CDR3 is 16 amino acids long. The V segment lost 2 bases and the J segment 2 bases; nucleotides outside the gene matches: 1. Germline assignment: CDR1 LGHNA and CDR2 YNFKEQ.

This sample is part of a study of blood T cell repertoires in COVID-19. The specimen sequenced was PBMCs or T cells enriched from blood (not recorded which). The V and J genes are TRBV4-2 and TRBJ2-3, with TRBD2 identical over 13 bases. This receptor was taken from a woman between 18 and 30 years old who had recovered from COVID-19. CDR3 nucleotide sequence: TGTGCCAGCAGCCAAACTAGCGGGGGGGCCACAGATACGCAGTATTTT. Translating gives CASSQTSGGATDTQYF.